The 17 T cell receptor beta chains below come from one sample, sequenced in a study of vaccination and CD4 T cells after COVID-19. The treatment denotes: roughly nine-day PBMC culture with coronavirus spike peptide pools or control peptides (ViraFEST assay). CD4+ T cells that came from the unexposed donor were collected before the COVID-19 pandemic (2011-2018). The study sequenced cultured CD4+ T cell DNA using the Oncomine TCR Beta short-read assay. From the PCR reads, TCRdb called clonotypes with MiXCR, one entry per CDR3 protein. The table records approximately 4,600 distinct CDR3 sequences, under 35% of them present only once. For these receptors, no antigen is known. What was sequenced was CD4+ T cells from blood, cultured in vitro. Receptor source: a human donor in good health.

The CDR3 DNA reads TGTGCCAGCTATCCGAGAGGCTTGGGGAACACCATATATTTT. This sequence encodes CASYPRGLGNTIYF. The chain employs TRBV7-2 and TRBJ1-3; D is unresolved. Trimming removed 8 bases at V and 7 bases at J, with 18 bases between. Germline V gives CDR1 SGHTA, CDR2 FQGNSA. This CDR3 is built from 14 residues.

A few counts support this clonotype. The rearrangement uses TRBV2 and TRBJ1-2; 7 bases map to TRBD1. V gave up 4 bases and J gave up 3 bases; unmatched junction bases: 8. Germline CDR1 is SNHLY and CDR2 is FYNNEI. CDR3 length: 15 amino acids. CDR3 coding DNA: TGTGCCAGCAGTGGGCTACAGGGGCTGGACTATGGCTACACCTTC. Translated: CASSGLQGLDYGYTF.

This clonotype has a handful of counts. The chain has TRBV11-2 and TRBJ2-1; D is unresolved. This CDR3 is 12 amino acids long. Trimming took 2 bases from V and 13 from J, leaving 12 bases between them. Germline values: CDR1 SGHAT, CDR2 FQNNGV. DNA of the CDR3: TGTGCCAGCAGCTTATTGGGTAGACCCCAGTTCTTC. Its protein is CASSLLGRPQFF. Using reference TRBV11-2 and TRBJ2-1 for the parts outside the CDR3, the full variable domain is EAGVAQSPRYKIIEKRQSVAFWCNPISGHATLYWYQQILGQGPKLLIQFQNNGVVDDSQLPKDRFSAERLKGVDSTLKIQPAKLEDSAVYLCASSLLGRPQFFGPGTRLTVL.

The sample holds a few counts of this clonotype. V and J are TRBV7-8 and TRBJ1-2; 12 bases map to TRBD1. Germline CDR1 reads SGHVS; CDR2 reads FQNEAQ. CDR3 length: 17 residues. V was clipped by 6 bases and J by 4 bases; unmatched bases: 12. In DNA, the CDR3 is TGTGCCAGCAGTTCCGGGACAGGGGGCTCTATAAGCTATGGCTACACCTTC. Translating it yields CASSSGTGGSISYGYTF.

V and J are TRBV7-9 and TRBJ2-1, with TRBD1 matching over 8 bases. CDR1 is SEHNR and CDR2 is FQNEAQ in the germline V gene (reference sequence). The CDR3 covers 14 residues. V trimming: 2 bases; J trimming: 7 bases; junction bases outside the gene matches: 4. The CDR3 sequence: CASSLRDRTNEQFF. CDR3 nucleotide sequence: TGTGCCAGCAGCTTACGGGACAGGACGAATGAGCAGTTCTTC.

The chain is built from TRBV5-1 and TRBJ2-3, with no clear D. CDR3 length: 15 amino acids. Germline V gene sequence: CDR1 SGHRS, CDR2 YFSETQ. V lost 4 bases to trimming and J lost 0 bases, with 12 bases between them. CDR3 residues: CASSASTPSTDTQYF. The CDR3 coding sequence is TGCGCCAGCAGCGCCAGCACTCCAAGCACAGATACGCAGTATTTT.

This sequence joins TRBV29-1 and TRBJ2-5; the D is unclear. In germline, CDR1 is SQVTM, CDR2 ANQGSEA. The CDR3 is 14 amino acids. V lost 2 bases and J lost 5, with 15 bases in between. The DNA of the CDR3 is TGCAGCGTTGAACATACCAGCCCTGGGGAGACCCAGTACTTC. Translation gives CSVEHTSPGETQYF.

This sequence joins TRBV5-4 and TRBJ1-2; D call uncertain. Per the germline V gene, CDR1 is SGHNT and CDR2 is YYREEE (reference sequence). The CDR3 has 15 amino acids. Trimming shortened V by 0 bases and J by 0 bases, and 9 bases separated the two germline ends. The CDR3 is CASSLEWEPNYGYTF. DNA for the CDR3: TGTGCCAGCAGCTTGGAATGGGAACCTAACTATGGCTACACCTTC.

The V gene is TRBV6-1, the J gene TRBJ2-1; 7 bases are a match to TRBD1. The CDR3 covers 13 residues. Germline V gives CDR1 MNHNS, CDR2 SASEGT. The ends lost 3 bases at V and 15 bases at J; junction bases unmatched: 11. CDR3 sequence: CASSDPPGTALFF. The CDR3, as DNA: TGTGCCAGCAGTGACCCTCCCGGGACAGCCCTGTTCTTC.

In this sample, this clonotype turned up a few times. V and J are TRBV25-1 and TRBJ2-3; possibly TRBD1 for D (6 bases). This CDR3 is 16 amino acids long. Germline assignment: CDR1 MGHDK and CDR2 SYGVNS. V was cut by 2 bases and J by 8 bases, with 20 bases left in between. The CDR3 DNA reads as TGTGCCAGCAGTGAACCGCTAGAAGGGGGTGGAGTTACGCAGTATTTT. Translation gives CASSEPLEGGGVTQYF.

This clonotype was seen a handful of times. Here the CDR3 DNA reads TGTGCCAGCAGACTGGAAGGGGCGAGCACAGATACGCAGTATTTT. Amino acid sequence: CASRLEGASTDTQYF. The V and J genes are TRBV6-2 or TRBV6-3 and TRBJ2-3, with D maybe TRBD1 (5 bases). The CDR3 spans 15 residues. Trimming took 6 bases from V and 0 from J, leaving 13 bases between them. Germline lookup yields CDR1 MNHEY and CDR2 SVGEGT.

The rearrangement uses TRBV20-1 and TRBJ2-2; 8 nucleotides line up with TRBD2. Germline V gives CDR1 DFQATT, CDR2 SNEGSKA (reference sequence). The CDR3 has 17 residues. J gave up 4 bases and V 6 bases, and 16 bases lay outside the gene matches. DNA for the CDR3: TGCAGTGCAACCGGACGGGGGCGGGGGGCCTCCACCGGGGAGCTGTTTTTT. Protein: CSATGRGRGASTGELFF.

By share, this clonotype counts as medium-sized. The V call is TRBV6-1, the J call TRBJ1-5, with D possibly matching TRBD1 (5 bases). CDR1 is MNHNS, CDR2 SASEGT, per germline. This CDR3 comprises 15 residues. Trimming took off 3 bases at V and 7 bases at J, with 16 bases between the two ends. CDR3 nucleotides: TGTGCCAGCAGTGACAGACCTCAGGGTGGCCAGCCCCAGCATTTT. It specifies CASSDRPQGGQPQHF.

The chain uses TRBV5-1 and TRBJ2-7; TRBD1 matches 9 bases. Germline V lookup: CDR1 SGHRS, CDR2 YFSETQ. Trimming removed 0 bases from V and 6 bases from J; junction bases left unmatched: 4. The CDR3 has 14 amino acids. The CDR3 sequence: CASSLGGTGFEQYF. In DNA, the CDR3 is TGCGCCAGCAGCTTGGGCGGGACAGGGTTCGAGCAGTACTTC.

This clonotype was seen only a few times. The gene calls are TRBV29-1 and TRBJ1-2, with 7 bases identical to TRBD1. Trimming took 7 bases from V and 4 from J; bases not matched to a gene: 12. Germline V CDR1 and CDR2: SQVTM, ANQGSEA. The CDR3 sequence is 14 residues long. In nucleotides, the CDR3 is TGCAGCGGGACCCCCGTGGGACAGATCTATGGCTACACCTTC. Protein product: CSGTPVGQIYGYTF.

CDR3 residues: CASSLRAYGYTF. CDR3 nucleotide sequence: TGTGCCAGCAGCTTACGGGCCTATGGCTACACCTTC. The genes are TRBV7-2 and TRBJ1-2, with no clear D. V lost 2 bases and J lost 4, with 5 bases in between. This CDR3 is built from 12 residues. Germline CDR1 SGHTA, CDR2 FQGNSA.

This chain uses TRBV9 with TRBJ1-5; D remains unclear. V was trimmed by 3 bases and J by 7 bases, leaving 11 bases between them. The CDR3 spans 13 residues. Germline-derived CDR1 and CDR2 are SGDLS and YYNGEE. The CDR3 nucleotides are TGTGCCAGCAGCGGAGGGCCAGGACAGCCCCAGCATTTT. This codes for CASSGGPGQPQHF.